Listed below are T cell receptor beta chains from one sample, sequenced in a study of T cell responses to AZD1222 COVID-19 vaccine. The data were produced by immunoSEQ multiplex PCR, yet TCRdb's version contains in-frame clones alone and is incomplete. The data hold around 80,000 clones, with 70% to 90% observed a single time. The input for sequencing was peripheral blood, taken 28 days after the second AZD1222 dose. These receptors all come from an adult who received the AZD1222 COVID-19 vaccine. CDR3s include the opening cysteine and the closing phenylalanine or tryptophan.

>TRBV12-3/TRBV12-4|TRBJ2-3
CAIGVGGDTQYF
>TRBV27|TRBJ1-6
CASSMRRDRFTHSPLHF
>TRBV28|TRBJ2-7
CASSLLRQGVPYF
>TRBV6-5|TRBJ2-1
CASNGGQYNEQFF
>TRBV12-3/TRBV12-4|TRBJ2-7
CASRGTSYEQYF
>TRBV2|TRBJ2-7
CASSPTGGEQYF
>TRBV21-1|TRBJ2-2
CASSSYTGELFF
>TRBV18|TRBJ2-5
CASSLTGGEETQYF
>TRBV18|TRBJ1-5
CASSPPEGQGTHF
>TRBV11-3|TRBJ2-1
CASSLGSGYNEQFF
>TRBV10-1|TRBJ1-4
CASSESHNRDIWEKLFF
>TRBV28|TRBJ1-1
CASSSGQGNTEAFF
>TRBV6-2/TRBV6-3|TRBJ2-7
CASSYSAGLWGSYEQYF
>TRBV6-5|TRBJ1-2
CASSDLDYTF
>TRBV5-1|TRBJ1-1
CASSLDGLGTEAFF
>TRBV28|TRBJ2-6
CASRRSNRPSGSGANVLTF
>TRBV6-5|TRBJ2-5
CASSEARAGTQYF
>TRBV28|TRBJ1-2
CASSQGGSVRGYTF
>TRBV5-4|TRBJ2-4
CASGPLSGQNIQYF
>TRBV7-9|TRBJ1-1
CASSFGKNTEAFF
>TRBV6-6|TRBJ2-7
CASSYPIAGGPGEQYF
>TRBV2|TRBJ2-7
CASRDGSSYEQYF
>TRBV6-4|TRBJ2-3
CASSDTRQGTDTQYF
>TRBV28|TRBJ1-6
CASSFNRRDSPLHF
>TRBV28|TRBJ2-7
CASSRGLFPYEQYF
>TRBV7-8|TRBJ1-4
CASSLGVRDEKLFF
>TRBV19|TRBJ2-5
CASAGGPWGETQYF
>TRBV7-2|TRBJ2-1
CASSLASRGPHNEQFF
>TRBV12-3/TRBV12-4|TRBJ1-2
CASSPTGSSYTF
>TRBV30|TRBJ1-5
CAWSVGDDQPQHF
>TRBV5-6|TRBJ2-7
CASSAGQYEQYF
>TRBV10-2|TRBJ1-1
CASSEHGEAFF
>TRBV29-1|TRBJ2-2
CSVGLARDTGELFF
>TRBV3-1/TRBV3-2|TRBJ2-2
CASSPLGGPTGELFF
>TRBV5-4|TRBJ2-7
CASSLGKALSSYEQYF
>TRBV11-3|TRBJ2-3
CASSLGGVGDTQYF
>TRBV5-4|TRBJ1-3
CASSVPGQGNTIYF
>TRBV2|TRBJ2-5
CASKGSSGGHQETQYF
>TRBV18|TRBJ1-6
CASSAGRQGGSPLHF
>TRBV11-3|TRBJ2-3
CASSRQGGGLTDTQYF
>TRBV28|TRBJ2-5
CASRFPGIETQYF
>TRBV15|TRBJ2-2
CATSRVLPGELFF
>TRBV4-2|TRBJ1-2
CASSQGYYGYTF
>TRBV12-5|TRBJ1-5
CASFTGGASSRGNQPQHF
>TRBV29-1|TRBJ1-1
CSVGSGGLIEAFF
>TRBV3-1/TRBV3-2|TRBJ1-2
CASSQASSGSGYTF
>TRBV10-3|TRBJ2-3
CAIKGEVPTDTQYF
>TRBV28|TRBJ1-4
CASSSRGNEKLFF
>TRBV5-3|TRBJ2-7
CARSDNYEQYF
>TRBV15|TRBJ2-7
CATSRGPYEQYF
>TRBV28|TRBJ1-3
CASSLQDRASGNTIYF
>TRBV6-2/TRBV6-3|TRBJ2-5
CASSSRSGAKQETQYF
>TRBV6-5|TRBJ2-2
CASSYGLLNTGELFF
>TRBV5-4|TRBJ1-1
CASPNRGENTEAFF
>TRBV5-6|TRBJ2-2
CASSLATSGVTGELFF
>TRBV7-9|TRBJ2-2
CASSLAGATGELFF
>TRBV28|TRBJ2-5
CASSLNWIDRETQYF
>TRBV3-1/TRBV3-2|TRBJ2-3
CASSQDGTSGESTDTQYF
>TRBV7-4|TRBJ2-5
CASSSGGLAGDQETQYF
>TRBV9|TRBJ1-2
CASSGEGGWDYGYTF